This passage covers 7 T cell receptor beta chains from one sample sequenced in a study of cytomegalovirus exposure and HLA in healthy donors. The PCR used 60 Vbeta and 13 Jbeta primers. Profiled with immunoSEQ multiplex PCR; TCRdb holds only in-frame clones, not every one. The data show 80,000 to 100,000 clones, around 68% seen once. The sequenced material came from PBMCs. The receptors here all came from a man aged 50 or older in good health and CMV-seronegative.

This clone was recorded a few times. The rearrangement links TRBV6-1 to TRBJ2-7; 8 bases fit TRBD1. There are 14 residues in the CDR3. Looked up from germline, CDR1 is MNHNS and CDR2 is SASEGT. After removal of 4 bases from V and 3 bases from J, the junction contained 5 bases not matched to a gene. The CDR3 DNA reads as TGTGCCAGCAGTGGATCGGGACAGGTCTACGAGCAGTACTTC. Translation gives CASSGSGQVYEQYF.

The V gene is TRBV5-1, the J gene TRBJ2-5, with a weak D call TRBD2 (6 bases). Trimming stripped 2 bases from V and 5 bases from J, with 10 bases between. Germline CDR1 SGHRS, CDR2 YFSETQ. This CDR3 contains 13 residues. The CDR3 region is CASSFEGGETQYF. CDR3 DNA: TGCGCCAGCAGCTTCGAGGGAGGTGAGACCCAGTACTTC.

This clone occurred once. This chain connects TRBV6-4 to TRBJ2-5; 11 positions agree with TRBD1. The J call may not be correct, given that the DNA end is closer to TRBJ2-7. Germline V gives CDR1 MRHNA, CDR2 SNTAGT. This CDR3 region has 14 residues. CDR3 residues: CASSPDRGPYEQYF. The CDR3 bases are TGTGCCAGCAGTCCGGACAGGGGGCCCTACGAGCAGTACTTC.

V and J are TRBV28 and TRBJ2-7; TRBD1 aligns across 7 bases. The V gene's germline CDR1 is MDHEN and CDR2 SYDVKM. Germline trimming cut 6 bases from V and 0 bases from J; bases unmatched to any gene: 8. CDR3 length: 15 amino acids. CDR3 sequence reads: CASRPRDRYSYEQYF. CDR3 in DNA: TGTGCCAGCAGACCTCGGGACAGATACTCCTACGAGCAGTACTTC.

V usage is TRBV28 and J usage is TRBJ1-4; tentative D call: TRBD1 (5 bases). The CDR3 runs to 16 residues. V was cut by 5 bases and J by 1 base, with 14 bases left in between. Per germline, CDR1 MDHEN and CDR2 SYDVKM. CDR3 bases: TGTGCCAGCAGTCTCCAAGGCCAGGGAACTAATGAAAAACTGTTTTTT. It specifies CASSLQGQGTNEKLFF.

The table lists this clone with a few counts. The chain links TRBV28 to TRBJ2-1; weak D call: TRBD1 (6 bases). CDR1 and CDR2 (germline): MDHEN, SYDVKM. V shed 6 bases and J shed 0 bases, with 9 bases lying between them. There are 14 residues in the CDR3. Here the CDR3 reads CASRKGVSYNEQFF. The CDR3 DNA reads TGTGCCAGCAGAAAGGGGGTCTCCTACAATGAGCAGTTCTTC.

The chain employs TRBV10-3 and TRBJ2-1, with 13 positions matching TRBD2. V trimming: 6 bases; J trimming: 10 bases; junction bases outside the gene matches: 6. The V gene's germline CDR1 is ENHRY and CDR2 SYGVKD. The CDR3 is 14 amino acids. The CDR3 nucleotides are TGTGCCATCAGACTAGCGGGAGGGCCTGGCGAGCAGTTCTTC. Amino acid sequence: CAIRLAGGPGEQFF.